Listed here is a single T cell receptor beta chain. What it binds is not known. The data were produced by immunoSEQ multiplex PCR, yet TCRdb's version contains in-frame clones alone and is incomplete. The data hold 300,000 to 400,000 clones, with around 86% observed a single time. This entry belongs to a study of cytomegalovirus exposure and HLA in healthy donors. Regarding the study as a whole: Some TCR beta chains (164 of them) were listed as cytomegalovirus-associated. Most sequenced TCRs were rare (though some public TCRs occurred in many donors). Subsequent analysis of the 100 to 150 validation repertoires found a tendency for first-cohort TCR clusters to co-occur.

This sequence was found in a woman between 18 and 30 years old in good health and CMV-seronegative. The specimen was PBMCs.

As DNA, the CDR3 is TGTGCCAGTAGCCGCAGGGGCCCCGAAGATACGCAGTATTTT. Translated: CASSRRGPEDTQYF. The rearrangement uses TRBV19 and TRBJ2-3; D might be TRBD1 (6 bases). The germline gives CDR1 LNHDA, CDR2 SQIVND (reference sequence). V shed 6 bases and J shed 5 bases, with 15 bases lying between them. There are 14 residues in the CDR3.